This T cell receptor (beta chain) was obtained from a study of blood T cell repertoires in COVID-19. About the research overall: Sources were T cells, B-cell-depleted T cells, or PBMCs; the material itself was cDNA or gDNA.

All enrollees were roughly 18 to 90 years old and from some 24 US areas. In assigning cohorts, the study relied on participant-reported clinical history. The CDR3 extends over 17 amino acids. Looked up from germline, CDR1 is LGHDT and CDR2 is YNNKEL (reference sequence). With V trimmed by 5 bases and J by 0 bases, 12 bases remained unmatched. Under the authors' procedure: Reference gene primer amplification in the assay estimated nucleated cell counts. Sequencing was performed with immunoSEQ multiplex PCR; in TCRdb, only in-frame clones are kept and a portion is missing. That table furnishes V, J and clone size, whereas the DNA furnished D and trimming. The table records hundreds of thousands of clones, around 92% of them present only once.

This TCR came from a woman aged 30 to 39 who had recovered from COVID-19. The genes are TRBV3-1 (or the pseudogene TRBV3-2) and TRBJ1-2; 7 bases agree with TRBD1. The sequenced sample was PBMCs or T cells enriched from blood (not recorded which). DNA of the CDR3: TGTGCCAGCAGCACTCGAATGGACAGGACTACTAACTATGGCTACACCTTC. Its translation: CASSTRMDRTTNYGYTF.